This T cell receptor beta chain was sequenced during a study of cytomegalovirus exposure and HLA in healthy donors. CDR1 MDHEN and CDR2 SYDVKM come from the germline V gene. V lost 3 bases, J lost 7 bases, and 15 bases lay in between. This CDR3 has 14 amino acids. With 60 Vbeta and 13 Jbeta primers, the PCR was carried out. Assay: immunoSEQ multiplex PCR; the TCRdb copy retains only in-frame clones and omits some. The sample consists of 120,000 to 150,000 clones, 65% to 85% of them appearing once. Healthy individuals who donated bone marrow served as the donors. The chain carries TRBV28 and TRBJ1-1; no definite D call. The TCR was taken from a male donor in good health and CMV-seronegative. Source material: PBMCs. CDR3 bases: TGTGCCAGCAGTTTTGTGGTCTCCACCGGTGAAGCTTTCTTT. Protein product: CASSFVVSTGEAFF.